This T cell receptor (beta chain) was profiled in a study of shared clonotypes between healthy human individuals. As for the study in general: Per-donor plates numbered three CD4 naive, three CD4 memory, two CD8 naive and one CD8 memory.

Findings and limits, study-wide: Deeper or shallower sequencing was expected to change how clonotypes are shared among donors. It was the few donors that limited the genetic and exposure-history diversity represented.

TCRdb's copy holds only in-frame clones and misses some; the assay was immunoSEQ multiplex PCR. The sample includes 150,000 to 200,000 clones, 85% to 95% of them seen just once. As to this clone: Antigen: not known.

The split of CD4+ cells yielded CD45RA+ naive and CD45RA-negative memory subsets. The CDR3 covers 14 residues. V gave up 5 bases and J gave up 12 bases; unmatched junction bases: 12. The germline V gene has CDR1 MDHEN and CDR2 SYDVKM. This sequence joins TRBV28 and TRBJ2-7, with TRBD2 matching 11 bases. This TCR derives from a woman in her 30s in good health. Material for sequencing was naive CD4+ T cells sorted from blood. As for subset: CD45RA+ positively selected. The CDR3 reads CASSLSGRAYVPYF. In DNA, the CDR3 is TGTGCCAGCAGTCTTAGCGGGAGGGCCTACGTGCCGTACTTC.